These T cell receptor beta chains were read from a single sample in a study of T cell responses to AZD1222 COVID-19 vaccine. Sequencing was performed with immunoSEQ multiplex PCR; in TCRdb, only in-frame clones are kept and a portion is missing. The sample includes 140,000 to 150,000 clones, about 94% of them seen just once. The source was peripheral blood, collected on day 0 of AZD1222 vaccination. These receptors all stem from an adult in good health. CDR3s include the opening cysteine and the closing phenylalanine or tryptophan. A D gene is named only where the DNA matches it firmly. Not all rows give a size; the values are once, few, many and, for expanded clones, a class.

CDR3 protein: CASSYAQGNEQYF; CDR3 DNA: TGTGCCAGCAGTTACGCCCAGGGGAACGAGCAGTACTTC; J gene: TRBJ2-7; D gene: -; V gene: TRBV6-5; clone size: -
CDR3 protein: CASSLASGKSEAFF; CDR3 DNA: TGTGCCAGCAGCTTAGCGTCCGGGAAGAGTGAAGCTTTCTTT; J gene: TRBJ1-1; D gene: -; V gene: TRBV7-2; clone size: -
CDR3 protein: CASSLPGPYEQYF; CDR3 DNA: TGTGCCAGCAGCTTGCCAGGGCCCTACGAGCAGTACTTC; J gene: TRBJ2-7; D gene: -; V gene: TRBV5-6; clone size: -
CDR3 protein: CASSWDRYQETQYF; CDR3 DNA: TGTGCCAGCAGCTGGGACAGGTATCAAGAGACCCAGTACTTC; J gene: TRBJ2-5; D gene: TRBD1; V gene: TRBV5-4; clone size: -
CDR3 protein: CASRQVVYGYTF; CDR3 DNA: TGTGCCAGCAGACAGGTAGTATATGGCTACACCTTC; J gene: TRBJ1-2; D gene: -; V gene: TRBV2; clone size: -
CDR3 protein: CATSDGLAVNAYEQYF; CDR3 DNA: TGTGCCACCAGTGATGGCCTAGCAGTTAATGCCTACGAGCAGTACTTC; J gene: TRBJ2-7; D gene: -; V gene: TRBV24-1; clone size: -
CDR3 protein: CASSSQGKGETQYF; CDR3 DNA: TGTGCCAGCAGTTCACAGGGGAAGGGAGAGACCCAGTACTTC; J gene: TRBJ2-5; D gene: TRBD1; V gene: TRBV27; clone size: -
CDR3 protein: CASSLARGNEQFF; CDR3 DNA: TGTGCCAGCAGCTTGGCCCGGGGTAATGAGCAGTTCTTC; J gene: TRBJ2-1; D gene: -; V gene: TRBV7-3; clone size: -
CDR3 protein: CASSEIASGSGEQFF; CDR3 DNA: TGTGCCAGCAGTGAGATTGCTAGCGGGAGTGGGGAGCAGTTCTTC; J gene: TRBJ2-1; D gene: TRBD2; V gene: TRBV2; clone size: few
CDR3 protein: CASSPSITGELFF; CDR3 DNA: TGTGCCAGCAGCCCCAGTATAACCGGGGAGCTGTTTTTT; J gene: TRBJ2-2; D gene: -; V gene: TRBV7-3; clone size: -
CDR3 protein: CATSRDGQAYQETQYF; CDR3 DNA: TGTGCCACCAGCAGAGATGGGCAGGCGTACCAAGAGACCCAGTACTTC; J gene: TRBJ2-5; D gene: -; V gene: TRBV15; clone size: -
CDR3 protein: CASGAGPGGTEAFF; CDR3 DNA: TGTGCTAGTGGGGCTGGGCCAGGAGGGACTGAAGCTTTCTTT; J gene: TRBJ1-1; D gene: -; V gene: TRBV12-5; clone size: -
CDR3 protein: CASSYSPNRERGYTF; CDR3 DNA: TGTGCCAGCAGTTACTCGCCTAACAGGGAGCGCGGCTACACCTTC; J gene: TRBJ1-2; D gene: -; V gene: TRBV6-6; clone size: -
CDR3 protein: CASSPLHEQYF; CDR3 DNA: TGTGCCAGCAGCCCCCTGCACGAGCAGTACTTC; J gene: TRBJ2-7; D gene: -; V gene: TRBV12-3/TRBV12-4; clone size: -
CDR3 protein: CSAERTYEQYF; CDR3 DNA: TGCAGTGCTGAGAGAACCTACGAGCAGTACTTC; J gene: TRBJ2-7; D gene: -; V gene: TRBV20-1; clone size: -
CDR3 protein: CSASHLSTEAFF; CDR3 DNA: TGCAGTGCTAGTCACCTGTCCACTGAAGCTTTCTTT; J gene: TRBJ1-1; D gene: -; V gene: TRBV20-1; clone size: -
CDR3 protein: CASRDDRGTMDTQYF; CDR3 DNA: TGTGCCAGCAGGGACGACAGGGGAACCATGGATACGCAGTATTTT; J gene: TRBJ2-3; D gene: TRBD1; V gene: TRBV7-6; clone size: -
CDR3 protein: CASSITDTQYF; CDR3 DNA: TGTGCCAGTAGTATTACAGATACGCAGTATTTT; J gene: TRBJ2-3; D gene: -; V gene: TRBV19; clone size: -
CDR3 protein: CAISESGQPQHF; CDR3 DNA: TGTGCCATCAGTGAGTCGGGGCAGCCCCAGCATTTT; J gene: TRBJ1-5; D gene: -; V gene: TRBV10-3; clone size: -
CDR3 protein: CSASRREGYEQYF; CDR3 DNA: TGCAGTGCTAGTAGGCGGGAGGGCTACGAGCAGTACTTC; J gene: TRBJ2-7; D gene: TRBD2; V gene: TRBV20-1; clone size: -
CDR3 protein: CASSLDVGHLHF; CDR3 DNA: TGTGCCAGCAGCCTCGATGTAGGACATCTCCACTTT; J gene: TRBJ1-6; D gene: -; V gene: TRBV7-9; clone size: -
CDR3 protein: CASSFSGGDYEQYF; CDR3 DNA: TGCGCCAGCAGCTTCAGCGGAGGGGACTACGAGCAGTACTTC; J gene: TRBJ2-7; D gene: -; V gene: TRBV5-1; clone size: -
CDR3 protein: CASSLEAGMTTIYF; CDR3 DNA: TGTGCCAGCAGCTTAGAGGCAGGAATGACCACCATATATTTT; J gene: TRBJ1-3; D gene: -; V gene: TRBV7-9; clone size: -
CDR3 protein: CASSPSGNTIYF; CDR3 DNA: TGTGCCAGCAGCCCATCTGGAAACACCATATATTTT; J gene: TRBJ1-3; D gene: -; V gene: TRBV5-6; clone size: -
CDR3 protein: CASSYWGGNNQPQHF; CDR3 DNA: TGTGCCAGCAGTTATTGGGGCGGGAACAATCAGCCCCAGCATTTT; J gene: TRBJ1-5; D gene: -; V gene: TRBV6-2/TRBV6-3; clone size: -
CDR3 protein: CASSLWATAGENGELFF; CDR3 DNA: TGTGCCAGCAGCTTATGGGCGACCGCCGGAGAAAACGGGGAGCTGTTTTTT; J gene: TRBJ2-2; D gene: -; V gene: TRBV7-8; clone size: -
CDR3 protein: CASSPLGTDSTDTQYF; CDR3 DNA: TGCGCCAGCAGCCCTCTAGGGACGGATAGCACAGATACGCAGTATTTT; J gene: TRBJ2-3; D gene: -; V gene: TRBV5-1; clone size: -
CDR3 protein: CASSLGTFIHEQYF; CDR3 DNA: TGTGCCAGCAGTTTAGGGACGTTCATACACGAGCAGTACTTC; J gene: TRBJ2-7; D gene: -; V gene: TRBV28; clone size: -
CDR3 protein: CASSQTPTPEELFF; CDR3 DNA: TGTGCCAGCAGCCAAACTCCAACACCGGAGGAGCTGTTTTTT; J gene: TRBJ2-2; D gene: -; V gene: TRBV3-1/TRBV3-2; clone size: -
CDR3 protein: CASSEQPNTEAFF; CDR3 DNA: TGCGCCAGCAGTGAACAGCCGAACACTGAAGCTTTCTTT; J gene: TRBJ1-1; D gene: -; V gene: TRBV10-1; clone size: -
CDR3 protein: CASSPRDRSYEQYF; CDR3 DNA: TGTGCCAGCAGCCCCCGGGACCGGTCCTACGAGCAGTACTTC; J gene: TRBJ2-7; D gene: -; V gene: TRBV6-4; clone size: -
CDR3 protein: CASSVSGGGQETQYF; CDR3 DNA: TGTGCCAGTTCCGTCAGCGGGGGGGGGCAAGAGACCCAGTACTTC; J gene: TRBJ2-5; D gene: TRBD2; V gene: TRBV19; clone size: -
CDR3 protein: CSVVIGQGREAFF; CDR3 DNA: TGCAGCGTTGTAATTGGACAGGGAAGGGAAGCTTTCTTT; J gene: TRBJ1-1; D gene: TRBD1; V gene: TRBV29-1; clone size: few
CDR3 protein: CASSPQGARNTEAFF; CDR3 DNA: TGTGCCAGCTCACCACAGGGGGCGCGGAACACTGAAGCTTTCTTT; J gene: TRBJ1-1; D gene: TRBD1; V gene: TRBV18; clone size: -
CDR3 protein: CASSISGTTPTEAFF; CDR3 DNA: TGTGCCAGCAGCATATCCGGGACAACCCCCACTGAAGCTTTCTTT; J gene: TRBJ1-1; D gene: -; V gene: TRBV11-2; clone size: -
CDR3 protein: CASSTRDYTDTQYF; CDR3 DNA: TGTGCCAGTAGTACTCGGGACTACACAGATACGCAGTATTTT; J gene: TRBJ2-3; D gene: TRBD2; V gene: TRBV19; clone size: once
CDR3 protein: CASRWRTEAFF; CDR3 DNA: TGTGCCAGCAGGTGGAGAACTGAAGCTTTCTTT; J gene: TRBJ1-1; D gene: -; V gene: TRBV28; clone size: -
CDR3 protein: CASSSSASQDRTQYF; CDR3 DNA: TGTGCCAGCAGCTCATCGGCCTCCCAGGACAGGACCCAGTACTTC; J gene: TRBJ2-5; D gene: -; V gene: TRBV7-9; clone size: -
CDR3 protein: CASSQDPGNQPQHF; CDR3 DNA: TGTGCCAGCAGCCAAGACCCCGGGAACCAGCCCCAGCATTTT; J gene: TRBJ1-5; D gene: -; V gene: TRBV4-2; clone size: few